A single T cell receptor (beta chain) is shown here with its context. Its antigen is not known. This CDR3 is 15 amino acids long. The germline CDR1 and CDR2 sequences are MNHEY and SVGEGT. The data were obtained in a study of T cells expressing NK-cell markers. Study-level points and caveats: Dominant NKG2C+ clonotypes in five or six donors made up about 1.0-7.0% of CD8+ T cells.

For each CDR3 protein, TCRdb gives one entry from its re-call of the 5' RACE reads, without DNA. The listing contains fewer than 25,000 distinct CDR3 sequences. Material for sequencing was blood T cells: a sorted CD56 or NKG2C T cell subset, CD4+ or CD8+ T cells, or bulk PBMC T cells (not recorded which). The chain employs TRBV6-2 or TRBV6-3 and TRBJ2-1; with no DNA, the TCRdb D assignment of TRBD2 cannot be verified. The TCR sequence derives from a man between 18 and 69 years old in good health. Here the CDR3 reads CASSLTSGGGNEQFF.